Sequencing of this TCR beta chain was carried out in a study of graft-versus-host responses after intestinal transplantation. About the study: Multivisceral, liver-intestinal, or isolated intestinal grafts went to recipients. Whole-study findings and limits: Recipient marrow harbored GvH clones, some of which surfaced first in ileum or blood. Within the allografts of patients who had graft-donor T cell macrochimerism, graft-versus-host to host-versus-graft clonal ratios were high.

Produced via immunoSEQ multiplex PCR; TCRdb's table is partial and in-frame only. This table holds 15,000 to 20,000 clones, 65% to 90% found once. Intraepithelial lymphocytes and lamina propria lymphocytes were released through processing of graft tissue. About this clone itself: Its antigen is undetermined.

This CDR3 has 16 amino acids. Germline CDR1 and CDR2: MRHNA and SNTAGT. V shed 6 bases, J shed 6 bases, and the junction held 14 bases outside the gene matches. The specimen was ileum tissue, collected 17 days after transplant. The TCR sequence derives from a human patient who received an intestinal transplant, so some T cells may come from the graft donor. This chain links TRBV6-4 with TRBJ2-1; TRBD2 matches 7 bases. For the CDR3, the DNA is TGTGCCAGCAGCGATAGGTTGCGCGGGAGCACCAATGAGCAGTTCTTC. It yields the protein CASSDRLRGSTNEQFF.